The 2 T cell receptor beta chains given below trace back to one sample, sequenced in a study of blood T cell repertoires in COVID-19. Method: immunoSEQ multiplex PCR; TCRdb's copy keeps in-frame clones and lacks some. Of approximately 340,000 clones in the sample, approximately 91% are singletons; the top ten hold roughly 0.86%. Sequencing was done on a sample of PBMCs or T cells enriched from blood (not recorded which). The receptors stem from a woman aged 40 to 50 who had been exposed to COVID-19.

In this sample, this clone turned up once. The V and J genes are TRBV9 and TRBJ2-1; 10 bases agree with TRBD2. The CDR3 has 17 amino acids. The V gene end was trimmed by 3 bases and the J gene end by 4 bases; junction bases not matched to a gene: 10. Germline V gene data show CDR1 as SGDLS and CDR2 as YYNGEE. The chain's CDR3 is CASSDGTGTSVYNEQFF. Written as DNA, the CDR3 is TGTGCCAGCAGCGACGGGACCGGGACTAGCGTATACAATGAGCAGTTCTTC.

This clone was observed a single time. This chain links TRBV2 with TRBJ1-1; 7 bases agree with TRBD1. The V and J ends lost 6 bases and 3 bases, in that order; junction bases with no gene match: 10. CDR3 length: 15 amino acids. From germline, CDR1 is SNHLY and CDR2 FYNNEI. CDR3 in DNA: TGTGCCAGCAGCCGACGCAGGGGGGAGGACACTGAAGCTTTCTTT. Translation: CASSRRRGEDTEAFF.